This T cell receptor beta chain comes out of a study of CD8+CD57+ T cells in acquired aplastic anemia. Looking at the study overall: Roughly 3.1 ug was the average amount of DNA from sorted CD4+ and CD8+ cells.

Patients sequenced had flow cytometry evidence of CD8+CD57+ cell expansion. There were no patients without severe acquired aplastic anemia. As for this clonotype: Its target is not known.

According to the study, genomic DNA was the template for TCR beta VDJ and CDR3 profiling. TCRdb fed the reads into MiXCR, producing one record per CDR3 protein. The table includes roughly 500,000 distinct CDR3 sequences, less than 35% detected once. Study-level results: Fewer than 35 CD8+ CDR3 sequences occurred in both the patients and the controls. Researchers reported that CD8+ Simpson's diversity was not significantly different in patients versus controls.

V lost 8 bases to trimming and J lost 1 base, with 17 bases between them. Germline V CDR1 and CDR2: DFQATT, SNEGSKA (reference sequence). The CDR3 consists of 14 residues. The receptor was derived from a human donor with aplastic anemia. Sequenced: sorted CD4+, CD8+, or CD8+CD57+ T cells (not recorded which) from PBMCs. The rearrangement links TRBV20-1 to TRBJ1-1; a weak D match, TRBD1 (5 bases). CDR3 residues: CSPLGGTRNTEAFF. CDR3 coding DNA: TGCAGTCCCTTGGGAGGGACCAGGAACACTGAAGCTTTCTTT.